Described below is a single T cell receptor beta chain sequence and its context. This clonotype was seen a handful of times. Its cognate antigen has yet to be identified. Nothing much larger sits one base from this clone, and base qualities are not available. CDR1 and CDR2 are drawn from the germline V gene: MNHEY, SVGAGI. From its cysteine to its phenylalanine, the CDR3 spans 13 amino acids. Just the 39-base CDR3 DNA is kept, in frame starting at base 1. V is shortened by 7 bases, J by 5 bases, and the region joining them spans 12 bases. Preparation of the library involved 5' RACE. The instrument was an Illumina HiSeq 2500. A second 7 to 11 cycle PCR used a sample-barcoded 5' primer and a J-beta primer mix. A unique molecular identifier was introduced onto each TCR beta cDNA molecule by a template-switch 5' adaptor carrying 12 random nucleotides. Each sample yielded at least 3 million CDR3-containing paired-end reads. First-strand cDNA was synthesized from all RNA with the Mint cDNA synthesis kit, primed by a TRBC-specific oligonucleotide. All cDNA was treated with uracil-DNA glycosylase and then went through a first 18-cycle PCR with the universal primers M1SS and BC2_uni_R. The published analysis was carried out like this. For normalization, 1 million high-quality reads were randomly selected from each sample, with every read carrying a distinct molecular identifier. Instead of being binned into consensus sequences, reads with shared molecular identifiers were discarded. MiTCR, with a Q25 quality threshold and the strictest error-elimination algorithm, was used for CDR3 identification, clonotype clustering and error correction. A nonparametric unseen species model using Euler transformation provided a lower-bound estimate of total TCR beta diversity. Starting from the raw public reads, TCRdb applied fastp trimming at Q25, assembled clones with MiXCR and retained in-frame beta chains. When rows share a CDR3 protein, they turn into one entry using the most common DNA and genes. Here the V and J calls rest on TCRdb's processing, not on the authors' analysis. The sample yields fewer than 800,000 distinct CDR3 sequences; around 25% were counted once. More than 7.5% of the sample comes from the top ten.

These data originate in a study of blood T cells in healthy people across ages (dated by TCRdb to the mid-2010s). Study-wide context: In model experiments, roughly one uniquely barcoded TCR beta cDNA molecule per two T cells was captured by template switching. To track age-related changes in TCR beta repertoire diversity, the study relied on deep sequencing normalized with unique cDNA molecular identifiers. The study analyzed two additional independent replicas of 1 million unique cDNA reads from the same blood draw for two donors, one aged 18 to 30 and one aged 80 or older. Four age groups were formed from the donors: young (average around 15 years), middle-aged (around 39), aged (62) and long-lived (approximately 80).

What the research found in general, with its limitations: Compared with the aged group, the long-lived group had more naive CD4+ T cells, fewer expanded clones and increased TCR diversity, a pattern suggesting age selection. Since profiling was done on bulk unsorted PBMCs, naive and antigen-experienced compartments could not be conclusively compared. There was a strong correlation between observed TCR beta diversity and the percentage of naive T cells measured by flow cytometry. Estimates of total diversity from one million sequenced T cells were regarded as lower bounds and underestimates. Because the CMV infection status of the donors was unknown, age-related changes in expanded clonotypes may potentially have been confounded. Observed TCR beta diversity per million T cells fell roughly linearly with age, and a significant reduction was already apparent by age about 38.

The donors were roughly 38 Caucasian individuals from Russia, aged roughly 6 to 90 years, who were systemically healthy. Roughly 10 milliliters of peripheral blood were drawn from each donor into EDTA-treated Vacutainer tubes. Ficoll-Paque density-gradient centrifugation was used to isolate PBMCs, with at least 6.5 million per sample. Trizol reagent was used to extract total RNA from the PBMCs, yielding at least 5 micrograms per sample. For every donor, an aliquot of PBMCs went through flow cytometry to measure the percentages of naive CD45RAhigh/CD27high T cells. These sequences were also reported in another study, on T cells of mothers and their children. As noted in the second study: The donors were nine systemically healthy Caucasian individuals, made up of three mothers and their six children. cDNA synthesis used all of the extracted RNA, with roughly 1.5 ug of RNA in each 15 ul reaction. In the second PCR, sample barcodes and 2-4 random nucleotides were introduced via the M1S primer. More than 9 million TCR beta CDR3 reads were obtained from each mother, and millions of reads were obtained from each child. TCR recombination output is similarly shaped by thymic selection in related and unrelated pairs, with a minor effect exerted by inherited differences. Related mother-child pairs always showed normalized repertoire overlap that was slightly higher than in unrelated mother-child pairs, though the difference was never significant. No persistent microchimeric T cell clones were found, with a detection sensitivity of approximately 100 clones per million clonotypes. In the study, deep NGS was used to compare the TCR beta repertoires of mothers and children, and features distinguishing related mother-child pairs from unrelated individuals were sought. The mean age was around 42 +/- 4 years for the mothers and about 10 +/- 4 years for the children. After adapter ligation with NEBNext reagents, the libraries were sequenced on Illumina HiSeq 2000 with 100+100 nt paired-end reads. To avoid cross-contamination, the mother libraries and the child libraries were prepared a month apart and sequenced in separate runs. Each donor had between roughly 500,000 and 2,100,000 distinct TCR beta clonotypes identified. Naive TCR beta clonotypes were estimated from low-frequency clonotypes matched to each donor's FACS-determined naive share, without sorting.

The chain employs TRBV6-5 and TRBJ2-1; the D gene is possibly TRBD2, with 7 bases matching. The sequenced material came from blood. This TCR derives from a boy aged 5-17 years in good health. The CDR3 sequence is CASTRGRDNEQFF. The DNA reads TGTGCCAGCACGCGGGGGCGCGACAATGAGCAGTTCTTC.